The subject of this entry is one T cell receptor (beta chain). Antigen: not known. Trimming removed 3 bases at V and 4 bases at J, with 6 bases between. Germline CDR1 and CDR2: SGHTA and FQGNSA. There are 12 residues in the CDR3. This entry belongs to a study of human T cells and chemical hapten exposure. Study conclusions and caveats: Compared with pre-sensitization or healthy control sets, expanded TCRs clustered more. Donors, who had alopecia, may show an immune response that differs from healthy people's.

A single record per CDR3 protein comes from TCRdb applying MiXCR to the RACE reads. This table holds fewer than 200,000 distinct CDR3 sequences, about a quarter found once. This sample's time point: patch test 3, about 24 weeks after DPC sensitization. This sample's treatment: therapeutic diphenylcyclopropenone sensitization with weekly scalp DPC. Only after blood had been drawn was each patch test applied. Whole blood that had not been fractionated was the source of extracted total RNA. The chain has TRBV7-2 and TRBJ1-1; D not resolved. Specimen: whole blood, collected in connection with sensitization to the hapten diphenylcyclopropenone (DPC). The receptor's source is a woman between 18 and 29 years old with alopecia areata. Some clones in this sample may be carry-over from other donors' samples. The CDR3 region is CASSFAGTEAFF. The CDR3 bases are TGTGCCAGCAGCTTTGCAGGCACTGAAGCTTTCTTT.